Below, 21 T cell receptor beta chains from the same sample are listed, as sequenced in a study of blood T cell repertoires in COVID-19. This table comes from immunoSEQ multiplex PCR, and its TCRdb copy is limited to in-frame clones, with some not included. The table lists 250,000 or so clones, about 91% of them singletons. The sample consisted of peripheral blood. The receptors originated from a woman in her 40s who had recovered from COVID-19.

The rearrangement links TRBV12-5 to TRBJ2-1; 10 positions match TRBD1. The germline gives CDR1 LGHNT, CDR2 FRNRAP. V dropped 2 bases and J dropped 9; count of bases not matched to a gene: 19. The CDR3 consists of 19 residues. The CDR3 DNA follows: TGTGCTAGTGGTTTGAGGTTGTTACCGGGACAGGGGCGTCAGGGTGAGCAGTTCTTC. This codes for CASGLRLLPGQGRQGEQFF. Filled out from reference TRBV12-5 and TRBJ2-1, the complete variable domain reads DARVTQTPRHKVTEMGQEVTMRCQPILGHNTVFWYRQTMMQGLELLAYFRNRAPLDDSGMPKDRFSAEMPDATLATLKIQPSEPRDSAVYFCASGLRLLPGQGRQGEQFFGPGTRLTVL.

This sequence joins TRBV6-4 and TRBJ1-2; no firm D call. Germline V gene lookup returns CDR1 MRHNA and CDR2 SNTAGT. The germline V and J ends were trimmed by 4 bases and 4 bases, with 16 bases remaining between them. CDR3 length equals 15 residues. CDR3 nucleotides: TGTGCCAGCAGTGCCTCACCAGGTTCCCTCTATGGCTACACCTTC. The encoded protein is CASSASPGSLYGYTF.

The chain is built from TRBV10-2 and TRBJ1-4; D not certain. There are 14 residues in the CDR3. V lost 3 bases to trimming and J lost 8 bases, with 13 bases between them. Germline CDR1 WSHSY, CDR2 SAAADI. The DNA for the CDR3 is TGCGCCAGCAGTGATGGAGAGGTTGGGGAAAAACTGTTTTTT. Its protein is CASSDGEVGEKLFF.

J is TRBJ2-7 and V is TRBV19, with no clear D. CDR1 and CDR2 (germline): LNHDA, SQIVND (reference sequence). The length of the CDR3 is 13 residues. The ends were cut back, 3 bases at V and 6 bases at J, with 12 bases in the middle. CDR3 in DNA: TGTGCCAGTAGTATTGGGCCTACATCCGAGCAGTACGTC. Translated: CASSIGPTSEQYV.

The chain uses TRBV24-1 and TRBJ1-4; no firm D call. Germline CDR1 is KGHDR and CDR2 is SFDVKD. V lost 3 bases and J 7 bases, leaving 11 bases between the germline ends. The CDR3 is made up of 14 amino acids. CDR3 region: CATSDSREAEKLFF. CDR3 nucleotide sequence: TGTGCCACCAGTGATAGCCGGGAAGCTGAAAAACTGTTTTTT.

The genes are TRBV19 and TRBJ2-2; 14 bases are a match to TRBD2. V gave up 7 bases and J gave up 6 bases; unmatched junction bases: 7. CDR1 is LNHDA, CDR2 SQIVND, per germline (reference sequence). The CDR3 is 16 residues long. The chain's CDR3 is CASKWTSGRKAGELFF. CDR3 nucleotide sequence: TGTGCCAGTAAATGGACTAGCGGGAGGAAAGCCGGGGAGCTGTTTTTT.

CDR3 region: CAIAGTGGNTEAFF. The CDR3 DNA is TGTGCCATTGCCGGGACAGGGGGGAACACTGAAGCTTTCTTT. The chain uses TRBV10-3 and TRBJ1-1; the match to TRBD1 covers 11 bases. There are 14 residues in the CDR3. Trimming cost V 9 bases and J 1 base; bases outside gene matches: 4. CDR1 and CDR2 from the germline V gene are ENHRY and SYGVKD.

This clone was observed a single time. CDR3 DNA: TGTGCCAGCAGTGAAGTATTGGGGGGGGAAACTGAAGCTTTCTTT. Translation: CASSEVLGGETEAFF. The V and J genes are TRBV2 and TRBJ1-1; D perhaps matches TRBD1 (5 bases). CDR1 SNHLY and CDR2 FYNNEI come from the germline V gene. V was shortened by 1 base and J by 5 bases, with 14 bases between the two germline ends. The CDR3 extends over 15 amino acids.

This chain's CDR3 is CASSTGLAGGLSYNEQFF. The CDR3 nucleotides read TGCGCCAGCAGCACCGGACTAGCGGGGGGGCTCTCCTACAATGAGCAGTTCTTC. J is TRBJ2-1 and V is TRBV5-1; 15 bases agree with TRBD2. The CDR3 is made up of 18 amino acids. V gave up 4 bases and J gave up 0 bases; unmatched junction bases: 5. CDR1 SGHRS and CDR2 YFSETQ come from the germline V gene.

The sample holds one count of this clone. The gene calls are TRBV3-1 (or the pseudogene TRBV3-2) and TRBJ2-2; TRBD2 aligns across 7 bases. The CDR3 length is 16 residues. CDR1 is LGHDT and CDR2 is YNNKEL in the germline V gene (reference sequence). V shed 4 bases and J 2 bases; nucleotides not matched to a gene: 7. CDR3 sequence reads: CASSPPRGSNTGELFF. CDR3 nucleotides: TGTGCCAGCAGCCCGCCGCGGGGGTCCAACACCGGGGAGCTGTTTTTT.

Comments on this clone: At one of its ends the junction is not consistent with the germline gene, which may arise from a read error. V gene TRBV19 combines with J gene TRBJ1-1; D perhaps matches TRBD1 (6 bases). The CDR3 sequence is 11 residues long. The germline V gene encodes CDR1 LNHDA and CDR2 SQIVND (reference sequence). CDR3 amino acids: CASSIGFRGIF. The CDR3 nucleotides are TGTGCCAGTAGTATAGGATTCAGGGGAATCTTT.

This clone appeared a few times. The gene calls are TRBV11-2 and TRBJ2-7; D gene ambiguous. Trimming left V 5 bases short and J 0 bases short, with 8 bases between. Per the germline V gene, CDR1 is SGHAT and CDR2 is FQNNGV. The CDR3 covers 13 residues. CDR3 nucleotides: TGTGCCAGCAGCGGTTTGAGCTCCTACGAGCAGTACGTC. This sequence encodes CASSGLSSYEQYV.

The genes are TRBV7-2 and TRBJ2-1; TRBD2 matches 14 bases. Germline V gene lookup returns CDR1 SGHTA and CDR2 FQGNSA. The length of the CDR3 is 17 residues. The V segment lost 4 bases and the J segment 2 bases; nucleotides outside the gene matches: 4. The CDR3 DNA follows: TGTGCCAGCAGCTCCAGACTAGCGGGAGGGCCCTACAATGAGCAGTTCTTC. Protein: CASSSRLAGGPYNEQFF.

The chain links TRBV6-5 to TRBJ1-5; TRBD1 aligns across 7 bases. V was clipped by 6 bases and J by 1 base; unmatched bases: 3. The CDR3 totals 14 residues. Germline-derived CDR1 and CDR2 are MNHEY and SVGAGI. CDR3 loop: CASRSRGSNQPQHF. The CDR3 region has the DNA TGTGCCAGCAGATCCAGGGGGAGCAATCAGCCCCAGCATTTT.

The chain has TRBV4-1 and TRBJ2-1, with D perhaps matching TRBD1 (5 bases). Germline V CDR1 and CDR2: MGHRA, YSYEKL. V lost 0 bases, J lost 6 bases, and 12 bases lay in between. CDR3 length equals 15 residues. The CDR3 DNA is TGCGCCAGCAGCCAAGACATTGCAGGGCTCAATGAGCAGTTCTTC. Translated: CASSQDIAGLNEQFF.

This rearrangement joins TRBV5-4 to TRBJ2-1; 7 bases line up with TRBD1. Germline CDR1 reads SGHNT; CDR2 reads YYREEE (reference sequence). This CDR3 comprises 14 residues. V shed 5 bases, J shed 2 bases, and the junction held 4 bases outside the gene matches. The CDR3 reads CASRSGQTYNEQFF. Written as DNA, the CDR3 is TGTGCCAGCAGATCGGGACAGACCTACAATGAGCAGTTCTTC.

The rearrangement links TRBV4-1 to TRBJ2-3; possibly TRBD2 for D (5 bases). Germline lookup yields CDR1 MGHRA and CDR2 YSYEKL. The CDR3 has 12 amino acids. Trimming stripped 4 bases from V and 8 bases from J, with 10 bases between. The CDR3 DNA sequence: TGCGCCAGCAGCCCGGGATTAGGTACGCAGTATTTT. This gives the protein CASSPGLGTQYF.

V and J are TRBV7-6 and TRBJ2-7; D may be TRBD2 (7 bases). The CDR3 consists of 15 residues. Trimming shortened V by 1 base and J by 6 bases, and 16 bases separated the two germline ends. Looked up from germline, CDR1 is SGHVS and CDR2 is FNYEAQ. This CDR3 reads CASSLGGGAGTEQYF. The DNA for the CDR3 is TGTGCCAGCAGCTTAGGAGGGGGGGCAGGGACCGAGCAGTACTTC.

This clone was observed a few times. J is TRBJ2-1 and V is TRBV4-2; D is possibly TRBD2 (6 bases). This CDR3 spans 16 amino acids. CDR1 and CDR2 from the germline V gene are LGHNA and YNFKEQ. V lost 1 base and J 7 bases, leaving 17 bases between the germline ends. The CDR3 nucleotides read TGTGCCAGCAGCCAAGTTGGGTCGGGGGAAGCTAATGAGCAGTTCTTC. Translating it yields CASSQVGSGEANEQFF.

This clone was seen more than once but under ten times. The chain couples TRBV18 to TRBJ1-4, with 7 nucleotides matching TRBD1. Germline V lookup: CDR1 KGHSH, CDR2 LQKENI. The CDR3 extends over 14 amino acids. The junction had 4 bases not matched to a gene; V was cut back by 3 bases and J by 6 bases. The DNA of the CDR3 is TGTGCCAGCTCACCCCGGGACAGCTATGAAAAACTGTTTTTT. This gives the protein CASSPRDSYEKLFF.

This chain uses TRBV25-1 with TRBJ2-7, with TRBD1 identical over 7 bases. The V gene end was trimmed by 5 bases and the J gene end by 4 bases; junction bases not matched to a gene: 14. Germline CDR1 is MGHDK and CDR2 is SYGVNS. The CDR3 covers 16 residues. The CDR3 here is CASSPYGQVKGYEQYF. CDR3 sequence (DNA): TGTGCCAGCAGTCCCTACGGACAGGTTAAAGGGTACGAGCAGTACTTC.